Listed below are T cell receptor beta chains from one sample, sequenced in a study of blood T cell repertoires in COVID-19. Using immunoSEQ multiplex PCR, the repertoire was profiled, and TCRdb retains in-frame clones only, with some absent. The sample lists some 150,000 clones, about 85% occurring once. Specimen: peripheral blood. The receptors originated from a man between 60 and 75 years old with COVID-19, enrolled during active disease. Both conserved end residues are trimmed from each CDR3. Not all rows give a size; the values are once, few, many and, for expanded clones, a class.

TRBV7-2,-,ASSLLTGDTQY
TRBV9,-,ASSVLAGGLSNTIY
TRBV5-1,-,ASSRTGDGGYT
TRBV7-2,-,ASSLYSEQY
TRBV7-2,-,ASSEQLSYEQY
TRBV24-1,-,ATSKLGELF
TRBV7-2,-,ASSLTRSGNTIY
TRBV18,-,ASSPGTAGLNTEAF
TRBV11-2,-,ASSSWKAGRERSGNTIY
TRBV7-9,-,ASSFGGGGTDTQY
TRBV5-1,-,ASSTGQGGGYT
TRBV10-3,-,AISGGSQGSPLH
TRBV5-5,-,ASSKDRTNWNQPQH
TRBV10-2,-,ASSAAGGEGNQPQH
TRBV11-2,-,ASSPWGSSGGQETQY
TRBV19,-,ASSAKVRGSNQPQH
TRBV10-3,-,AISEGATNEKLF
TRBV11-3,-,ASSLGSLTGGIRETQY
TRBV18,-,ASSPRMTDYEQY
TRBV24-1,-,ATSDGPTGGYGYT
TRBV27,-,ASRLLAGANTGELF
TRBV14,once,ASSSLRRGVDGTDTQY
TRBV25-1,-,ASSEYGSRTNEKLF
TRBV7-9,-,ATGTGGTNEKLF
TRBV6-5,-,ASSSIGANEQF
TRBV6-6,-,ASSDPGQRRVEAF
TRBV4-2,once,ASSRGTSGSIDTQY
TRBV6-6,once,ASSTYGGNEKLF
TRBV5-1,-,ASSLVGTSGTGELF
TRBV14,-,ASSRGRLAYEQY
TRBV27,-,ASSLGITSGRRPDTQY
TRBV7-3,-,ASSQRGGLNYGYT
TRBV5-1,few,ASSLGDYNNSPLH
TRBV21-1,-,ASTVRTSTHNEQF
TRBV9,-,ASSVESGLAGSYNEQF
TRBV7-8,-,ASSLRDSGYTGELF
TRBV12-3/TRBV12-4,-,ASSSGGIYGYT
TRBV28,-,ASTSTGTNTEAF
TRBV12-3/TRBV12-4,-,ASSVIRETQY
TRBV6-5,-,AIRTGGANEQY
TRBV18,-,ASSPVRDRGVDTQY
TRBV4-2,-,ASSGGLLTEAF
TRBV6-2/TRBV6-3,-,ASSYWRPLSNQPQH
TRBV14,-,ASSQMGRGDSYEQY
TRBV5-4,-,ASSLRGSDTGELF
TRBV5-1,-,ASRKEAGGHREQF
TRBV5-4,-,ASSGSSGMRYEQY
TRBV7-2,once,ASSPFGVLGTEAF
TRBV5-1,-,ASSRGTSVGYT
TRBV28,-,ASSYYNRGSNQPQH
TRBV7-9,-,ASSLEGVFFNEQF
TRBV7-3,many,ASSLAGSYEQY
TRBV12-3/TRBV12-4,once,ASSLQNYGYT
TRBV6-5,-,ASSYSIQAISPLH
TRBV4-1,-,ASSQANLFDRAGEQY
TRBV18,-,ASSRTPGVVNTEAF
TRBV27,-,ASSTLTGSYQETQY
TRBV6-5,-,ASRRDRNTDTQY
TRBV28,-,ASRRDRGPYEQY